This TCR beta chain was recorded in a study of cytomegalovirus exposure and HLA in healthy donors. Findings and limits, study-wide: In a later analysis, at a false discovery rate of 0.05, 17,000 or so TCR beta sequences were associated with HLA alleles. The Asian-associated ancestry cluster reportedly had fewer N-insertions than the approximately 630-donor mean in a later analysis. Among immune exposure information, only CMV serostatus was available.

As for this clone: As yet, its antigen is unknown.

Those who donated were healthy bone marrow donors. Vbeta (60) and Jbeta (13) primers were used in the PCR. The method was immunoSEQ multiplex PCR; TCRdb's version includes in-frame clones alone and lacks a portion of them. Here the sample spans 100,000 or so clones, 73% being singletons. The V gene's germline CDR1 is LNHNV and CDR2 YYDKDF (reference sequence). The V and J ends lost 3 bases and 0 bases respectively, with 12 bases between them. The CDR3 is made up of 17 amino acids. The genes are TRBV15 and TRBJ2-6, with a tentative D call TRBD2 (6 bases). This receptor was identified in a man aged 35 to 55 in good health and CMV-seronegative. The sample consisted of PBMCs. The CDR3 DNA sequence: TGTGCCACCAGCAGGTCCCGGGACTTCTCTGGGGCCAACGTCCTGACTTTC. Translated, it gives CATSRSRDFSGANVLTF.